This T cell receptor (beta chain) was captured by sequencing in a study of CD8+CD57+ T cells in acquired aplastic anemia (dated 2018 in TCRdb). Broadly, across the study: A mean of about 3 ug of DNA, ranging from about 0.2 to 27.4 ug, was extracted from sorted CD4+ and CD8+ cells. CD8+CD57+ expansion was defined as a frequency above the mean frequency observed in healthy subjects.

V lost 1 base and J lost 5 bases; the stretch between them is 18 bases long. The CDR3, cysteine through phenylalanine, is 16 amino acids long. The read is trimmed to its CDR3 DNA, 48 bases read in frame from base 1. In the germline V gene, CDR1 corresponds to MGHDK and CDR2 to SYGVNS. At least ten counts were recorded for this clonotype. What this receptor recognizes is not known. The record has no base qualities; no much larger clone is one base away. What the research found in general, with its limitations: No significant difference in CD8+ Simpson's diversity was found between patients and healthy controls (P=0.060). Around 28 CD8+ CDR3 sequences were found to be shared between patients and controls, but these sequences appeared to be highly expressed in patients and within the immunodominant clones of the patients.

TCR beta VDJ combination and CDR3 sequence profiling used genomic DNA as the template. TCR repertoire sequencing was run on an Illumina HiSeq 2000. Per the source publication's procedure: TRBV/TRBJ rearrangement plots, CDR3 size and DJ length profiles, and Simpson's diversity index were used to evaluate the repertoires. The immunodominant clone was defined as the most abundant DNA sequence in deep sequencing data. CDR3 amino acid sequences were screened for sharing across subjects and compared with published repertoires and the VDJdb database. Using fastp at Q25 and MiXCR, TCRdb reprocessed the public reads and kept productive beta chains. Every CDR3 protein is listed once, alongside the most common genes and DNA of its rows. These V and J calls originate from TCRdb's pipeline instead of the authors' own analysis. Here the sample has fewer than 250,000 distinct CDR3 sequences; about 44% occur a single time. The ten most abundant clones make up about 8.3% of the sample.

The patients picked for sequencing were ones in whom flow cytometry had shown an expansion of CD8+CD57+ cells. All patients had severe acquired aplastic anemia diagnosed by International Study of Aplastic Anemia and Agranulocytosis and Camitta criteria. Patients had received no therapy at the time of blood sampling. In the study, sorted CD4+ and CD8+ blood T cells from patients with severe aplastic anemia and from healthy subjects underwent deep sequencing of TCR repertoires. Patients were enrolled under clinicaltrials.gov protocols 00001620, 01623167, 00001397, 00071045, 00081523 and 00961064 in the USA. Ficoll-Paque density gradient centrifugation was used to isolate peripheral blood mononuclear cells. CD4+ and CD8+ T cells were sorted by FACS or magnetic beads before DNA extraction.

Sample: sorted CD4+, CD8+, or CD8+CD57+ T cells (not recorded which) from PBMCs. The TCR sequence derives from a human donor with aplastic anemia. The V gene is TRBV25-1 and the J gene is TRBJ2-7; tentative D gene TRBD2, with 5 bases matching. The DNA reads as follows: TGTGCCAGCAGTGAATTCGGGCCCGGAGGTCTCCACGAGCAGTACTTC. It codes for CASSEFGPGGLHEQYF.